These 31 T cell receptor beta chains originate from one sample sequenced in a study of blood T cells in healthy people across ages. A J-beta primer mix and a sample-barcoded 5' primer were used in a second PCR of about 7 to 12 cycles. From the 5' RACE reads, TCRdb called clonotypes with MiXCR, one entry per CDR3 protein. The sample records about 760,000 distinct CDR3 sequences, 56% being singletons. The sample comprised blood. These receptors were taken from a middle-aged man in good health.

In this sample, this clonotype turned up a few times. The chain couples TRBV29-1 to TRBJ2-7; weak D call: TRBD1 (6 bases). Trimming pared 3 bases from V and 8 bases from J, leaving 11 bases between. CDR3 length: 11 residues. CDR1 and CDR2 (germline): SQVTM, ANQGSEA. The CDR3 reads CSVEVGQKQYF. CDR3 coding DNA: TGCAGCGTTGAGGTCGGACAGAAGCAGTACTTC.

This clonotype has a handful of counts. The chain links TRBV3-1 to TRBJ2-1; D is undetermined. The length of the CDR3 is 15 residues. The germline V gene has CDR1 LGHDT and CDR2 YNNKEL (reference sequence). Trimming cost V 1 base and J 5 bases, with 12 bases left between them. The CDR3 DNA reads as TGTGCCAGCAGCCAAGGGCCGACTCCACACAATGAGCAGTTCTTC. It codes for CASSQGPTPHNEQFF.

This clonotype was seen only a few times. The V and J genes are TRBV29-1 and TRBJ2-2, with D perhaps matching TRBD2 (6 bases). The CDR3 consists of 12 residues. Trimming shortened V by 4 bases and J by 7 bases, and 10 bases separated the two germline ends. Germline CDR1 is SQVTM and CDR2 is ANQGSEA. The CDR3, as DNA: TGCAGCGTTGGGAGGGATGGCGGGGAGCTGTTTTTT. Residues: CSVGRDGGELFF.

This clonotype has only a few counts. The chain has TRBV20-1 and TRBJ1-2; no definite D call. Trimming shortened V by 0 bases and J by 3 bases, and 5 bases separated the two germline ends. CDR3 length: 12 amino acids. From germline, CDR1 is DFQATT and CDR2 SNEGSKA (reference sequence). This CDR3 is CSARDDDYGYTF. DNA for the CDR3: TGCAGTGCTAGAGATGACGACTATGGCTACACCTTC.

V gene TRBV12-3 or TRBV12-4 combines with J gene TRBJ2-5; 16 bases are a match to TRBD2. The CDR3 length is 20 residues. V shed 6 bases and J 11 bases; nucleotides not matched to a gene: 24. The CDR3 DNA reads TGTGCCAGCAGCACCGATGGGACTAGCGGGGGGGCCGGGCTTGGTCGCACGCAGTACTTC. It encodes CASSTDGTSGGAGLGRTQYF.

The V and J genes are TRBV7-3 and TRBJ2-3; maybe TRBD2 (6 bases). V was cut by 3 bases and J by 0 bases, with 16 bases left in between. Germline V lookup: CDR1 SGHTA, CDR2 FQGTGA. This CDR3 has 17 residues. In DNA, the CDR3 is TGTGCCAGCAGCTTTGCGGCGGGGATGACTAGCACAGATACGCAGTATTTT. It codes for CASSFAAGMTSTDTQYF.

In this sample, this clonotype turned up a few times. The rearrangement uses TRBV3-1 and TRBJ2-5; the D gene could be TRBD1 or TRBD2 (6 bases each). Trimming left V 0 bases short and J 6 bases short, with 14 bases between. Per the germline V gene, CDR1 is LGHDT and CDR2 is YNNKEL (reference sequence). The CDR3 totals 15 residues. CDR3 sequence (DNA): TGTGCCAGCAGCCAAGATAGGGGGGCCGGCAAGACCCAGTACTTC. Its translation is CASSQDRGAGKTQYF.

In this sample, this clonotype turned up a few times. The rearrangement joins TRBV28 to TRBJ2-2; D gene uncertain. The V gene lost 0 bases and the J gene lost 0 bases, with 2 bases spanning the gap. The germline V gene encodes CDR1 MDHEN and CDR2 SYDVKM. The CDR3 loop spans 14 amino acids. The CDR3 spells CASSLWTNTGELFF. Here the CDR3 DNA reads TGTGCCAGCAGTTTATGGACGAACACCGGGGAGCTGTTTTTT. Full variable domain (missing parts from reference TRBV28 and TRBJ2-2): DVKVTQSSRYLVKRTGEKVFLECVQDMDHENMFWYRQDPGLGLRLIYFSYDVKMKEKGDIPEGYSVSREKKERFSLILESASTNQTSMYLCASSLWTNTGELFFGEGSRLTVL.

Regarding this clonotype: At one end, the junction sequence differs from germline, possibly due to a read error. This chain uses TRBV7-2 with TRBJ2-2; weak D call: TRBD2 (6 bases). The CDR3 has 16 amino acids. Germline CDR1 reads SGHTA; CDR2 reads FQGNSA. In DNA form, the CDR3 reads TGTGCCAGCAGTTTAGCCGGGAGCGCGAACACCGGGGAGCTGTTTTTT. Translating gives CASSLAGSANTGELFF.

This clonotype was observed a handful of times. The chain uses TRBV25-1 and TRBJ1-6; D remains ambiguous. Germline values: CDR1 MGHDK, CDR2 SYGVNS. The germline V and J ends were trimmed by 3 bases and 7 bases, with 10 bases remaining between them. The CDR3 extends over 14 amino acids. The CDR3 DNA reads as TGTGCCAGCAGTGAGGGGAGTCGGAATTCACCCCTCCACTTT. Its translation: CASSEGSRNSPLHF.

The genes are TRBV20-1 and TRBJ1-6; D call uncertain. Germline CDR1 is DFQATT and CDR2 is SNEGSKA (reference sequence). The CDR3 is 11 residues long. V was pared by 5 bases and J by 12 bases, with 11 bases between. CDR3 in DNA: TGCAGTGCTGGGAGTCTGAGACCCCTCCACTTT. This sequence encodes CSAGSLRPLHF.

The CDR3 coding sequence is TGTGCCAGCAGCTTAGGGGAACCCCCCCTCCACTTT. Translation: CASSLGEPPLHF. J is TRBJ1-6 and V is TRBV7-2; D unclear. This CDR3 is 12 amino acids long. Looked up from germline, CDR1 is SGHTA and CDR2 is FQGNSA. V was shortened by 1 base and J by 13 bases, with 8 bases between the two germline ends.

The genes are TRBV20-1 and TRBJ1-6; D perhaps matches TRBD1 (5 bases). CDR3 length: 14 residues. Germline V CDR1 and CDR2: DFQATT, SNEGSKA (reference sequence). Between the trimmed V and J ends, which lost 1 base and 7 bases, there was a span of 11 bases. The CDR3 DNA follows: TGCAGTGCTAGAGCCAGGGCCGGGAATTCACCCCTCCACTTT. This gives the protein CSARARAGNSPLHF.

This clonotype was counted a single time. V usage is TRBV3-1 and J usage is TRBJ2-1; 10 bases are shared with TRBD2. The CDR3 sequence is 16 residues long. The V gene end was trimmed by 0 bases and the J gene end by 7 bases; junction bases not matched to a gene: 6. Germline V gives CDR1 LGHDT, CDR2 YNNKEL (reference sequence). The CDR3 coding sequence is TGTGCCAGCAGCCAAGACGTAGCGGGGGGTTTAAATGAGCAGTTCTTC. Protein: CASSQDVAGGLNEQFF.

The V gene is TRBV20-1, the J gene TRBJ2-3; perhaps TRBD2 as D (5 bases). This CDR3 has 16 amino acids. The V end was cut by 2 bases, the J end by 4 bases, with 19 bases between. Per germline, CDR1 DFQATT and CDR2 SNEGSKA (reference sequence). CDR3 protein: CSARSPLAGTADTQYF. In nucleotides, the CDR3 is TGCAGTGCTAGATCCCCCCTAGCAGGTACCGCAGATACGCAGTATTTT.

J is TRBJ1-2 and V is TRBV4-3, with D uncertain. This CDR3 has 15 residues. V gave up 1 base and J gave up 2 bases, with 11 bases separating them. Germline CDR1 LGHNA, CDR2 YSLEER. The CDR3 bases are TGCGCCAGCAGCCAAGTATGGAGTACAAACTATGGCTACACCTTC. Protein product: CASSQVWSTNYGYTF.

The chain uses TRBV20-1 and TRBJ2-1; 13 bases align to TRBD2. V was pared by 3 bases and J by 3 bases, with 2 bases of the junction left unmatched. The length of the CDR3 is 15 residues. From germline, CDR1 is DFQATT and CDR2 SNEGSKA (reference sequence). CDR3 DNA: TGCAGTGCTAGTCGACTAGCGGGAGGCTACAATGAGCAGTTCTTC. This translates into CSASRLAGGYNEQFF.

This clonotype showed up just once. V gene TRBV15 combines with J gene TRBJ2-1; possibly TRBD1 or TRBD2 for D (5 bases each). Germline V gene sequence: CDR1 LNHNV, CDR2 YYDKDF (reference sequence). The V end was cut by 1 base, the J end by 6 bases, with 13 bases between. The CDR3 extends over 15 amino acids. CDR3 DNA sequence: TGTGCCACCAGCAGAGCGGGGCCTGGGGTCAATGAGCAGTTCTTC. Protein product: CATSRAGPGVNEQFF.

The chain is built from TRBV12-3 or TRBV12-4 and TRBJ1-4; 7 bases fit TRBD1. The V segment lost 8 bases and the J segment 0 bases; nucleotides outside the gene matches: 6. This CDR3 region has 15 residues. This chain's CDR3 is CASDDRDATNEKLFF. In nucleotides, the CDR3 is TGTGCCAGCGACGACAGGGATGCAACTAATGAAAAACTGTTTTTT.

This chain uses TRBV28 with TRBJ2-7, with 8 bases matching TRBD1. This CDR3 is built from 17 residues. Per germline, CDR1 MDHEN and CDR2 SYDVKM. Losses at the gene ends were 5 bases for V and 3 bases for J; bases not matched to a gene: 15. Written as DNA, the CDR3 is TGTGCCAGCAGTGATTACCCTGGGACAGGAGTTTTCTACGAGCAGTACTTC. It codes for CASSDYPGTGVFYEQYF. Looking up the rest from reference TRBV28 and TRBJ2-7 gives the full variable domain: DVKVTQSSRYLVKRTGEKVFLECVQDMDHENMFWYRQDPGLGLRLIYFSYDVKMKEKGDIPEGYSVSREKKERFSLILESASTNQTSMYLCASSDYPGTGVFYEQYFGPGTRLTVT.

V and J are TRBV20-1 and TRBJ1-4; D may be TRBD1 (5 bases). V lost 2 bases, J lost 7 bases, and 11 bases lay in between. The CDR3 runs to 13 residues. Germline-derived CDR1 and CDR2 are DFQATT and SNEGSKA (reference sequence). For the CDR3, the DNA is TGCAGTGCTAGACCAGGGAATCCTGAAAAACTGTTTTTT. Translation: CSARPGNPEKLFF.

A few counts support this clonotype. V gene TRBV7-9 combines with J gene TRBJ1-2, with D unclear. The CDR3 covers 12 residues. The germline V gene has CDR1 SEHNR and CDR2 FQNEAQ (reference sequence). With 2 bases removed from V and 8 bases from J, the gap between germline ends came to 9 bases. The CDR3 here is CASSLFNTGYTF. The DNA for the CDR3 is TGTGCCAGCAGCTTATTTAATACGGGCTACACCTTC.

The rearrangement links TRBV6-5 to TRBJ2-3; D is unclear. The germline V and J ends were trimmed by 6 bases and 8 bases, with 18 bases remaining between them. This CDR3 is 14 amino acids long. Looked up from germline, CDR1 is MNHEY and CDR2 is SVGAGI. Here the CDR3 DNA reads TGTGCCAGCAGAGAAGAGTGGCGGTCAGCTACGCAGTATTTT. Translated: CASREEWRSATQYF.

The sample holds a few counts of this clonotype. The V gene is TRBV28, the J gene TRBJ2-7; D is possibly TRBD1 or TRBD2 (5 bases each). Trimming shortened V by 4 bases and J by 7 bases, and 11 bases separated the two germline ends. Germline V gene data show CDR1 as MDHEN and CDR2 as SYDVKM. CDR3 length equals 12 residues. The CDR3 nucleotides are TGTGCCAGCAGTTCCGTTGGGGGTGAGCAGTACTTC. Encoded protein: CASSSVGGEQYF.

This clonotype was observed once. The chain is built from TRBV4-3 and TRBJ1-5; D uncertain. The CDR3 sequence is 15 residues long. Germline V gene data show CDR1 as LGHNA and CDR2 as YSLEER. Trimming removed 0 bases at V and 8 bases at J, with 14 bases between. The chain's CDR3 is CASSQDLGGGEPQHF. CDR3 in DNA: TGCGCCAGCAGCCAAGACCTCGGCGGAGGTGAGCCCCAGCATTTT.

The chain uses TRBV28 and TRBJ1-5, with TRBD1 as a possible D gene (6 bases). The CDR3 extends over 13 amino acids. Germline assignment: CDR1 MDHEN and CDR2 SYDVKM. Trimming left V 7 bases short and J 4 bases short, with 11 bases between. The CDR3 is CASKGGGNQPQHF. DNA of the CDR3: TGTGCCAGCAAGGGAGGGGGAAATCAGCCCCAGCATTTT. Together with reference TRBV28 and TRBJ1-5, the CDR3 gives the full variable domain: DVKVTQSSRYLVKRTGEKVFLECVQDMDHENMFWYRQDPGLGLRLIYFSYDVKMKEKGDIPEGYSVSREKKERFSLILESASTNQTSMYLCASKGGGNQPQHFGDGTRLSIL.

J is TRBJ1-5 and V is TRBV20-1, with 8 bases lining up with TRBD1. The length of the CDR3 is 14 residues. V shed 1 base and J 5 bases; nucleotides not matched to a gene: 4. CDR1 and CDR2 (germline): DFQATT, SNEGSKA (reference sequence). Here the CDR3 DNA reads TGCAGTGCTAGAGTGGGGACAGGCGATCAGCCCCAGCATTTT. Its protein product is CSARVGTGDQPQHF.

This clonotype was seen only a few times. V gene TRBV9 combines with J gene TRBJ2-5, with 7 positions matching TRBD1. Germline loops: CDR1 SGDLS, CDR2 YYNGEE. V lost 0 bases, J lost 5 bases, and 7 bases stayed unmatched. The CDR3 covers 15 residues. CDR3 DNA sequence: TGTGCCAGCAGCGTAGGAACAGGGGTGGGGGAGACCCAGTACTTC. Its protein is CASSVGTGVGETQYF.

This clonotype was detected only a few times. The J gene is TRBJ2-4, the V gene TRBV25-1; D gene unclear. The germline V gene has CDR1 MGHDK and CDR2 SYGVNS. The ends were cut back, 3 bases at V and 5 bases at J, with 2 bases in the middle. CDR3 length: 11 residues. Here the CDR3 reads CASSDENIQYF. The CDR3, as DNA: TGTGCCAGCAGTGACGAAAACATTCAGTACTTC. Looking up the rest from reference TRBV25-1 and TRBJ2-4 gives the full variable domain: EADIYQTPRYLVIGTGKKITLECSQTMGHDKMYWYQQDPGMELHLIHYSYGVNSTEKGDLSSESTVSRIRTEHFPLTLESARPSHTSQYLCASSDENIQYFGAGTRLSVL.

This chain connects TRBV11-2 to TRBJ1-4; D is possibly TRBD1 (5 bases). Trimming took off 1 base at V and 7 bases at J, with 22 bases between the two ends. CDR3 length: 18 amino acids. Germline V gene data show CDR1 as SGHAT and CDR2 as FQNNGV. In DNA form, the CDR3 reads TGTGCCAGCAGCTTAGGGTCCACCCCGGGGCTACGCGGTGAAAAACTGTTTTTT. Its translation: CASSLGSTPGLRGEKLFF.

The V and J genes are TRBV4-2 and TRBJ2-7; tentative D call: TRBD2 (5 bases). The CDR3 runs 15 residues. Trimming stripped 2 bases from V and 0 bases from J, with 11 bases between. CDR1 and CDR2 from the germline V gene are LGHNA and YNFKEQ. CDR3 region: CASSQNPGNSYEQYF. CDR3 nucleotides: TGTGCCAGCAGCCAAAACCCGGGGAACTCCTACGAGCAGTACTTC.